Following are 17 T cell receptor beta chains from one sample sequenced in a study of T cells after yellow fever vaccination. Via MiXCR, TCRdb re-called the 5' RACE reads, giving one row per CDR3 protein. This sample has 450,000 to 600,000 distinct CDR3 sequences, with around 16% found just once. The sequencing used PBMCs, collected less than 6 days after the first yellow fever vaccination. Receptors originate from a young man who received the YFV17D yellow fever vaccine.

The J gene is TRBJ2-5, the V gene TRBV28; D tentatively reads TRBD1 or TRBD2 (5 bases each). The length of the CDR3 is 13 residues. From germline, CDR1 is MDHEN and CDR2 SYDVKM. Trimming left V 7 bases short and J 5 bases short, with 14 bases between. Here the CDR3 reads CASNKSWGETQYF. The CDR3 DNA sequence: TGTGCCAGCAATAAGTCTTGGGGGGAGACCCAGTACTTC.

This chain connects TRBV20-1 to TRBJ2-7; TRBD1 aligns across 9 bases. V lost 3 bases, J lost 0 bases, and 6 bases stayed unmatched. From germline, CDR1 is DFQATT and CDR2 SNEGSKA (reference sequence). The CDR3 spans 15 residues. The CDR3 coding sequence is TGCAGTGCTAGGGGCGGGACAGGGACCTCCTACGAGCAGTACTTC. Its translation is CSARGGTGTSYEQYF.

Many counts were recorded for this clonotype. The rearrangement uses TRBV20-1 and TRBJ2-5; perhaps TRBD2 as D (6 bases). CDR3 length: 14 residues. Deletions cut 3 bases from V and 0 bases from J, with 11 bases between. Germline lookup yields CDR1 DFQATT and CDR2 SNEGSKA (reference sequence). DNA of the CDR3: TGCAGTGCTAGGAGGGGACTGGACCAAGAGACCCAGTACTTC. Translated, it gives CSARRGLDQETQYF.

The chain is built from TRBV7-2 and TRBJ2-5; D uncertain. The CDR3 is 13 amino acids. V was trimmed by 4 bases and J by 7 bases, leaving 13 bases between them. Germline V lookup: CDR1 SGHTA, CDR2 FQGNSA. In DNA, the CDR3 is TGTGCCAGCAGCTCTTGGGTCCGAACGACCCAGTACTTC. This encodes CASSSWVRTTQYF.

This sequence joins TRBV6-2 or TRBV6-3 and TRBJ1-4; D is ambiguous. Germline V lookup: CDR1 MNHEY, CDR2 SVGEGT. The CDR3 covers 13 residues. The V and J ends lost 2 bases and 5 bases respectively, with 6 bases between them. CDR3: CASSYVGNEKLFF. For the CDR3, the DNA is TGTGCCAGCAGTTACGTGGGGAATGAAAAACTGTTTTTT.

This clonotype was detected only a few times. The rearrangement joins TRBV29-1 to TRBJ1-2, with D perhaps TRBD1 (5 bases). The CDR3 runs to 11 residues. V dropped 6 bases and J dropped 7 bases, with 12 bases sitting between them. Germline CDR1 and CDR2: SQVTM and ANQGSEA. The CDR3, as DNA: TGCAGCGTCTTAGACAGCTCTGGCTACACCTTC. It translates to CSVLDSSGYTF. Looking up the rest from reference TRBV29-1 and TRBJ1-2 gives the full variable domain: SAVISQKPSRDICQRGTSLTIQCQVDSQVTMMFWYRQQPGQSLTLIATANQGSEATYESGFVIDKFPISRPNLTFSTLTVSNMSPEDSSIYLCSVLDSSGYTFGSGTRLTVV.

CDR3 amino acids: CASSQQGEPGELFF. The CDR3 nucleotides are TGTGCCAGCAGCCAGCAGGGGGAACCCGGGGAGCTGTTTTTT. V and J are TRBV7-9 and TRBJ2-2; 7 positions match TRBD1. Germline V CDR1 and CDR2: SEHNR, FQNEAQ (reference sequence). The V gene end was trimmed by 5 bases and the J gene end by 6 bases; junction bases not matched to a gene: 6. CDR3 size: 14 residues.

This sequence joins TRBV24-1 and TRBJ2-2; 12 positions match TRBD2. CDR3 length: 18 residues. The V gene's germline CDR1 is KGHDR and CDR2 SFDVKD. V gave up 7 bases and J gave up 3 bases; unmatched junction bases: 11. The CDR3: CATSSGSTSGGYTGELFF. CDR3 nucleotide sequence: TGTGCCACCAGCTCCGGATCGACTAGCGGGGGATACACCGGGGAGCTGTTTTTT.

This clonotype occurred many times. The chain joins TRBV12-3 or TRBV12-4 to TRBJ2-2; D gene ambiguous. CDR3 size: 12 residues. Trimming shortened V by 7 bases and J by 5 bases, and 8 bases separated the two germline ends. The CDR3 bases are TGTGCCAGCACTTTTTTGACCGGGGAGCTGTTTTTT. Translation gives CASTFLTGELFF.

The chain employs TRBV10-3 and TRBJ2-7; D gene uncertain. CDR3 length: 14 residues. Germline values: CDR1 ENHRY, CDR2 SYGVKD. The V end lost 2 bases, the J end lost 1 base, and 9 bases lay between the germline ends. The CDR3 nucleotides are TGTGCCATCAGTGAGCTGGGTTTTTCCTACGAGCAGTACGTC. It translates to CAISELGFSYEQYV.

The chain employs TRBV4-1 and TRBJ1-1; D unclear. The CDR3 covers 13 residues. CDR1 and CDR2 from the germline V gene are MGHRA and YSYEKL. Between the trimmed V and J ends, which lost 1 base and 3 bases, there was a span of 6 bases. CDR3 protein: CASSQALDTEAFF. In DNA form, the CDR3 reads TGCGCCAGCAGCCAAGCTCTAGACACTGAAGCTTTCTTT.

In its sample, this clonotype was seen a few times. The rearrangement links TRBV4-3 to TRBJ1-4; no reliable D call. The germline V gene has CDR1 LGHNA and CDR2 YSLEER. The CDR3 totals 15 residues. V was shortened by 1 base and J by 5 bases, with 11 bases between the two germline ends. The CDR3 DNA follows: TGCGCCAGCAGCCAAGTCCGAACAGTCAATGAAAAACTGTTTTTT. This translates into CASSQVRTVNEKLFF.

This clonotype has just a few counts. The chain uses TRBV7-8 and TRBJ2-7; D gene unclear. CDR3 length: 13 residues. Germline V gene sequence: CDR1 SGHVS, CDR2 FQNEAQ. The V and J ends lost 1 base and 0 bases respectively, with 4 bases between them. For the CDR3, the DNA is TGTGCCAGCAGCTTAGTGGCCTCCTACGAGCAGTACGTC. Translation gives CASSLVASYEQYV.

This clonotype was counted between two and nine times. V is TRBV18 and J is TRBJ1-3, with D possibly being TRBD1 (6 bases). The V end was cut by 3 bases, the J end by 0 bases, with 12 bases between. Germline lookup yields CDR1 KGHSH and CDR2 LQKENI. This CDR3 contains 16 residues. CDR3 DNA sequence: TGTGCCAGCTCACCCAGACAGGACCCCTCTGGAAACACCATATATTTT. Protein: CASSPRQDPSGNTIYF.

The chain is built from TRBV6-5 and TRBJ1-5; D is possibly TRBD1 (6 bases). Trimming took off 4 bases at V and 0 bases at J, with 13 bases between the two ends. CDR3 length equals 16 residues. CDR1 is MNHEY and CDR2 is SVGAGI in the germline V gene. Written as DNA, the CDR3 is TGTGCCAGCAGTTTCTCGGAGGGGGTTAGCAATCAGCCCCAGCATTTT. Translation gives CASSFSEGVSNQPQHF.

The V gene is TRBV13, the J gene TRBJ2-5, with 11 positions matching TRBD1. J was trimmed by 6 bases and V by 5 bases; bases with no gene match: 5. CDR3 size: 14 residues. Germline CDR1 is PRHDT and CDR2 is FYEKMQ (reference sequence). CDR3 DNA sequence: TGTGCCAGCAGCCTGTGGGACAGGGGGAAGACCCAGTACTTC. Its translation is CASSLWDRGKTQYF.

J is TRBJ2-5 and V is TRBV9; unclear D gene. Deletions cut 1 base from V and 3 bases from J, with 4 bases between. From germline, CDR1 is SGDLS and CDR2 YYNGEE. The CDR3 has 12 residues. Here the CDR3 DNA reads TGTGCCAGCAGCGTACCGAAAGAGACCCAGTACTTC. This sequence encodes CASSVPKETQYF.